Below are 30 T cell receptor beta chains sequenced from a single sample in a study of T-cell reconstitution after alpha-beta-depleted transplantation in children. The library targeted TCRbeta and was prepared with unique molecular identifiers. TCRdb reprocessed the PCR reads via MiXCR and lists one record per CDR3 protein. The sample carries around 450,000 distinct CDR3 sequences, 43% recorded once. This sample comprised PBMCs, obtained before TCRalphabeta/CD19-depleted stem cell transplant. These receptors all stem from a girl aged 2-10 years with aplastic anemia, due to receive a stem cell transplant.

This clonotype came up many times. This chain links TRBV7-9 with TRBJ2-3, with unresolved D. With 5 bases removed from V and 2 bases from J, the gap between germline ends came to 14 bases. Germline CDR1 and CDR2: SEHNR and FQNEAQ (reference sequence). The CDR3 runs 15 residues. The CDR3 is CASSAASINTDTQYF. The DNA of the CDR3 is TGTGCCAGCAGCGCGGCTTCCATTAACACAGATACGCAGTATTTT.

This chain's CDR3 is CASSLATGLAPTDTQYF. In DNA form, the CDR3 reads TGTGCCAGCAGCTTAGCGACGGGACTAGCCCCCACAGATACGCAGTATTTT. The chain has TRBV7-2 and TRBJ2-3; 9 bases are a match to TRBD2. The germline CDR1 and CDR2 sequences are SGHTA and FQGNSA. This CDR3 region has 17 residues. V was clipped by 0 bases and J by 2 bases; unmatched bases: 6.

This clonotype occurred a few times. The genes are TRBV29-1 and TRBJ2-5; D perhaps matches TRBD2 (6 bases). Trimming removed 4 bases at V and 0 bases at J, with 12 bases between. The CDR3 is 14 residues long. In germline, CDR1 is SQVTM, CDR2 ANQGSEA. This chain's CDR3 is CSVGVSGYQETQYF. The CDR3 bases are TGCAGCGTTGGGGTCAGCGGGTACCAAGAGACCCAGTACTTC.

The chain has TRBV20-1 and TRBJ2-3; D remains unclear. This CDR3 region has 12 residues. Germline V gives CDR1 DFQATT, CDR2 SNEGSKA (reference sequence). The ends were cut back, 3 bases at V and 3 bases at J, with 7 bases in the middle. The CDR3 bases are TGCAGTGCTAGGGTCGCGACAGATACGCAGTATTTT. This gives the protein CSARVATDTQYF.

CDR3 nucleotides: TGTGCCAGCAGCCTCTTGCGCGATGAGCAGTTCTTC. This translates into CASSLLRDEQFF. V usage is TRBV7-9 and J usage is TRBJ2-1, with D uncertain. Trimming took 5 bases from V and 8 from J, leaving 10 bases between them. Germline CDR1 SEHNR, CDR2 FQNEAQ (reference sequence). There are 12 residues in the CDR3.

This chain links TRBV20-1 with TRBJ2-1; D is ambiguous. Deletions cut 3 bases from V and 10 bases from J, with 13 bases between. The CDR3 spans 12 residues. CDR1 and CDR2 from the germline V gene are DFQATT and SNEGSKA (reference sequence). The chain's CDR3 is CSARGSRQEQFF. The CDR3 DNA reads as TGCAGTGCTAGGGGCTCAAGGCAGGAGCAGTTCTTC.

The J gene is TRBJ2-4, the V gene TRBV6-4; D may be TRBD2 (6 bases). This CDR3 comprises 14 residues. The germline gives CDR1 MRHNA, CDR2 SNTAGT. The ends were cut back, 6 bases at V and 4 bases at J, with 13 bases in the middle. The CDR3 bases are TGTGCCAGCAGCGCTTCGGGGGAAAAAAACATTCAGTACTTC. Translating it yields CASSASGEKNIQYF.

J is TRBJ1-1 and V is TRBV5-5; 8 bases fit TRBD1. Germline V gives CDR1 SGHKS, CDR2 YYEKEE (reference sequence). V shed 5 bases, J shed 1 base, and the junction held 16 bases outside the gene matches. The CDR3 sequence is 18 residues long. This chain's CDR3 is CASRTDRGARHTNTEAFF. CDR3 DNA sequence: TGTGCCAGCAGGACAGACAGGGGTGCCCGCCACACGAACACTGAAGCTTTCTTT.

The chain couples TRBV10-2 to TRBJ2-1, with D unclear. Germline-derived CDR1 and CDR2 are WSHSY and SAAADI. V dropped 0 bases and J dropped 8 bases, with 5 bases sitting between them. The CDR3 is made up of 12 amino acids. This CDR3 is CASSESADEQFF. As DNA, the CDR3 is TGCGCCAGCAGTGAGTCGGCGGATGAGCAGTTCTTC.

A note on this clonotype: At one end, the junction sequence differs from germline, possibly due to a read error. The CDR3 sequence: CASSEGLSHNEQFF. DNA for the CDR3: TGCGCCAGCAGCGAGGGTCTCTCCCACAATGAGCAGTTCTTC. V and J are TRBV5-1 and TRBJ2-1, with D possibly matching TRBD2 (5 bases). This CDR3 is 14 amino acids long. CDR1 and CDR2 (germline): SGHRS, YFSETQ.

The chain is built from TRBV7-3 and TRBJ1-2, with 7 positions matching TRBD1. Unmatched junction bases numbered 6, after V lost 5 bases and J lost 0 bases. Germline values: CDR1 SGHTA, CDR2 FQGTGA. CDR3 size: 15 residues. CDR3 region: CASSPGQRTNYGYTF. The CDR3 DNA reads as TGTGCCAGCAGCCCGGGACAGCGCACTAACTATGGCTACACCTTC.

This clonotype has a handful of counts. The chain combines TRBV12-3 or TRBV12-4 with TRBJ1-6; D gene uncertain. Trimming cost V 6 bases and J 6 bases, with 12 bases left between them. The CDR3 totals 14 residues. This CDR3 is CASRPLGGNSPLHF. The CDR3 DNA sequence: TGTGCCAGCAGGCCCTTGGGCGGTAATTCACCCCTCCACTTT.

This clonotype was counted once. The genes are TRBV14 and TRBJ2-5; D is unresolved. V was pared by 4 bases and J by 5 bases, with 11 bases between. CDR3 length equals 13 residues. Germline lookup yields CDR1 SGHDN and CDR2 FVKESK. CDR3 amino acids: CASSPRPPETQYF. As DNA, the CDR3 is TGTGCCAGCAGCCCCCGCCCCCCGGAGACCCAGTACTTC.

There are many counts of this clonotype. The chain has TRBV12-3 or TRBV12-4 and TRBJ2-5, with a tentative D call TRBD2 (5 bases). V lost 8 bases and J lost 5, with 12 bases in between. The CDR3 runs to 12 residues. The CDR3 coding sequence is TGTGCCAGCTTCCGGGGTCAGGAGACCCAGTACTTC. Amino acid sequence: CASFRGQETQYF.

The sample holds a few counts of this clonotype. CDR3 in DNA: TGTGCCATCAGTGCCGGGACAGGGGCAGGTTATGGCTACACCTTC. Residues: CAISAGTGAGYGYTF. V and J are TRBV10-3 and TRBJ1-2; 10 bases are shared with TRBD1. Germline V gives CDR1 ENHRY, CDR2 SYGVKD. With 4 bases clipped from V and 5 bases from J, the junction kept 7 bases outside the gene matches. There are 15 residues in the CDR3.

About this clonotype: The junction differs from germline at one of its ends, possibly a read error. The chain employs TRBV28 and TRBJ2-7; perhaps TRBD1 as D (6 bases). CDR1 and CDR2 from the germline V gene are MDHEN and SYDVKM. The CDR3 totals 14 residues. The CDR3 spells CANSLLAGVYEQYF. In DNA form, the CDR3 reads TGTGCCAACAGTTTACTCGCAGGGGTCTACGAGCAGTACTTC.

This chain connects TRBV6-5 to TRBJ2-5; TRBD1 agrees at 10 bases. There are 17 residues in the CDR3. The germline V gene has CDR1 MNHEY and CDR2 SVGAGI. Trimming removed 4 bases from V and 1 base from J; junction bases left unmatched: 9. The CDR3 protein is CASSFRPGQGIQETQYF. CDR3 DNA: TGTGCCAGCAGTTTCCGACCGGGACAGGGGATCCAAGAGACCCAGTACTTC.

The chain has TRBV15 and TRBJ1-5; 8 bases are shared with TRBD1. V gave up 5 bases and J gave up 4 bases; unmatched junction bases: 7. Germline V lookup: CDR1 LNHNV, CDR2 YYDKDF (reference sequence). The CDR3 runs 15 residues. As DNA, the CDR3 is TGTGCCACCAGCGGAAGGACAGGGATAAATCAGCCCCAGCATTTT. Protein: CATSGRTGINQPQHF.

V usage is TRBV6-2 or TRBV6-3 and J usage is TRBJ2-5, with 14 bases fitting TRBD2. CDR1 is MNHEY, CDR2 SVGEGT, per germline. The length of the CDR3 is 21 residues. The J segment lost 3 bases and the V segment lost 2 bases, leaving 17 bases of the junction unmatched. CDR3 protein: CASSYHGTSGSGCGWEETQYF. In DNA form, the CDR3 reads TGTGCCAGCAGTTACCATGGGACTAGCGGGAGCGGTTGCGGATGGGAAGAGACCCAGTACTTC.

The rearrangement joins TRBV7-2 to TRBJ2-1; 13 nucleotides line up with TRBD2. The germline CDR1 and CDR2 sequences are SGHTA and FQGNSA. This CDR3 comprises 16 residues. Trimming at V came to 4 bases and at J to 8 bases, leaving 8 bases not matched to a gene. CDR3 in amino acids: CASSSPLAGGPDEQFF. The CDR3 DNA is TGTGCCAGCAGCTCACCACTAGCGGGGGGGCCCGATGAGCAGTTCTTC.

Ten or more counts support this clonotype. The V call is TRBV20-1, the J call TRBJ1-1, with D unresolved. V dropped 4 bases and J dropped 2 bases, with 8 bases sitting between them. CDR3 size: 12 residues. In germline, CDR1 is DFQATT, CDR2 SNEGSKA (reference sequence). CDR3 amino acids: CSAKLTNTEAFF. The DNA for the CDR3 is TGCAGTGCTAAATTAACTAACACTGAAGCTTTCTTT.

The chain joins TRBV20-1 to TRBJ2-1; D not resolved. The CDR3 extends over 9 amino acids. Trimming shortened V by 0 bases and J by 10 bases, and 1 base separated the two germline ends. Germline loops: CDR1 DFQATT, CDR2 SNEGSKA (reference sequence). The CDR3 is CSAREEQFF. The CDR3 coding sequence is TGCAGTGCTAGAGAGGAGCAGTTCTTC.

This clonotype was detected only a few times. CDR3 coding DNA: TGCAGTGCCCCCGAGGCCCCTAGCACAGATACGCAGTATTTT. Protein: CSAPEAPSTDTQYF. V is TRBV20-1 and J is TRBJ2-3; D ambiguous. The length of the CDR3 is 14 residues. Germline V gene sequence: CDR1 DFQATT, CDR2 SNEGSKA (reference sequence). V lost 6 bases to trimming and J lost 0 bases, with 13 bases between them.

CDR3 region: CASSWADNSYNEQFF. The CDR3 DNA is TGCGCCAGCAGCTGGGCGGACAACTCCTACAATGAGCAGTTCTTC. The rearrangement links TRBV5-1 to TRBJ2-1, with D perhaps matching TRBD1 (5 bases). From germline, CDR1 is SGHRS and CDR2 YFSETQ. The V end lost 3 bases, the J end lost 0 bases, and 10 bases lay between the germline ends. CDR3 length equals 15 residues.

J is TRBJ2-1 and V is TRBV20-1; 10 positions match TRBD2. The trim removed 3 bases at V and 1 base at J, leaving 15 bases unmatched. Germline CDR1 reads DFQATT; CDR2 reads SNEGSKA (reference sequence). CDR3 length: 19 amino acids. The CDR3, as DNA: TGCAGTGCTAGCTTCATCAGGCTAGCGGGAGTCTGGTCCTACAATGAGCAGTTCTTC. It translates to CSASFIRLAGVWSYNEQFF.

The CDR3 reads CASSLRNGPGLGNEQFF. In nucleotides, the CDR3 is TGTGCCAGCAGCTTACGGAACGGACCAGGCCTGGGGAATGAGCAGTTCTTC. The rearrangement uses TRBV7-6 and TRBJ2-1; unclear D gene. V lost 2 bases and J lost 7, with 21 bases in between. CDR1 and CDR2 from the germline V gene are SGHVS and FNYEAQ. The CDR3 totals 17 residues.

This clonotype has a count of ten or more. The chain couples TRBV7-6 to TRBJ2-3; D is perhaps TRBD2 (6 bases). This CDR3 comprises 16 residues. CDR1 and CDR2 from the germline V gene are SGHVS and FNYEAQ. V was shortened by 2 bases and J by 1 base, with 13 bases between the two germline ends. The CDR3 bases are TGTGCCAGCAGCTTATATGGGGGGAGCCGCACAGATACGCAGTATTTT. Translated, it gives CASSLYGGSRTDTQYF.

The chain is built from TRBV3-1 and TRBJ2-1, with D perhaps being TRBD1 or TRBD2 (5 bases each). Germline V gene data show CDR1 as LGHDT and CDR2 as YNNKEL (reference sequence). Trimming removed 8 bases at V and 5 bases at J, with 25 bases between. The CDR3 is 17 amino acids. This chain's CDR3 is CASCPGRYLGRDNEQFF. CDR3 sequence (DNA): TGTGCCAGCTGCCCGGGACGGTACTTAGGACGGGACAATGAGCAGTTCTTC.

This chain links TRBV12-5 with TRBJ2-1; TRBD2 aligns across 10 bases. V was clipped by 1 base and J by 4 bases; unmatched bases: 7. The CDR3 spans 17 residues. In germline, CDR1 is LGHNT, CDR2 FRNRAP. The DNA for the CDR3 is TGTGCTAGTGGTTTGGGAACCGGGACTAGCGTGTACAATGAGCAGTTCTTC. This sequence encodes CASGLGTGTSVYNEQFF.

This clonotype was seen many times. The rearrangement links TRBV5-1 to TRBJ1-2; 7 positions agree with TRBD1. Germline values: CDR1 SGHRS, CDR2 YFSETQ. With 1 base clipped from V and 8 bases from J, the junction kept 8 bases outside the gene matches. This CDR3 has 14 residues. CDR3 residues: CASSLQGDEVGYTF. The DNA of the CDR3 is TGCGCCAGCAGCTTGCAGGGGGACGAAGTGGGCTACACCTTC.